This TCR beta chain comes out of a study of T cells in localized non-small cell lung cancer (dated by TCRdb to the early 2020s). General notes on the study: T cell repertoires of 236 early-stage NSCLC patients were analyzed, with tumors being compared against uninvolved tumor-adjacent lungs. All 250 or so NSCLC patients in the cohort were treatment-naive and had localized lung tumors that were resected. A mean age of about 66 years was recorded for the NSCLC patients, of whom under 150 were male and over 100 were female.

Broader findings and caveats from the paper: Because multi-region tumor sequencing was not done, intratumor heterogeneity could not be ruled out. Because the study design was exploratory, TCR variables were selected using unadjusted p-values without false-discovery rate correction. Uninvolved tumor-adjacent lung showed the highest T cell clonality, higher than tumor, which suggests more focused antigenic responses in the adjacent lung. Longer overall survival was associated with higher T cell density in blood, whereas shorter survival was associated with higher clonality in adjacent lung. Of the top 100 tumor clones, a median of roughly 53 were detected in paired uninvolved adjacent lung; about 28 were also among that lung's top 100.

TCR beta CDR3 regions were sequenced from DNA using the immunoSEQ Assay. Under the source paper's analysis protocol: To compute T cell density, TCR beta template counts were normalized to usable DNA, which was estimated by amplifying housekeeping genes. Using the preseqR package, richness was estimated by extrapolating to 120,000 templates for tissue samples and 400,000 templates for PBMC samples. Clonality was defined by subtracting Pielou's evenness from one. To identify tissue-enriched TCRs, differential abundance testing was run on productive amino-acid clonotypes with a minimum total count of 5 and an alpha of 0.1. The Jaccard Index and the Morisita Overlap Index were used to measure repertoire overlap between compartments. GLIPH grouped TCR beta CDR3s together with public tetramer-defined viral CDR3s, and a viral motif had to include at least three viral sequences and also show V-gene enrichment. TCRdb holds this immuneACCESS table with in-frame rearrangements only. Some clones are missing; in checked studies, unresolved V genes explain under half, and the rest has no known cause. V and J calls and clone size are as listed in that table; D and trimming were resolved from the DNA. The sample table contains roughly 64,000 clones; only one count was recorded for roughly 80% of them. Just over 4.5% of the sample comes from the top ten.

Comment on this clone: Its antigen remains undetermined. The sample holds no much larger clone one base away, and base qualities are not on file.

CDR1 and CDR2 are read off the germline V gene as SGHDT and YYEEEE. The CDR3 spans 16 residues, from the cysteine through the phenylalanine. CDR3 DNA is the only sequence kept; it has 48 bases, read in frame from the first base. The junction carries 10 bases between V and J, which are trimmed by 0 bases and 0 bases respectively. At diagnosis, tumor, uninvolved tumor-adjacent lung and peripheral blood were collected and then preserved as a mix of FFPE and fresh-frozen material. For TCR repertoire profiling, blood samples were analyzed in the form of peripheral blood mononuclear cells. The starting material was PBMCs, obtained before any cancer treatment. The receptor was derived from a man aged 40 to 70 with stage II lung adenocarcinoma. The chain uses TRBV5-6 and TRBJ2-1, with no confidently assigned D gene. The sequenced DNA is TGTGCCAGCAGCTTGGCCGTCGTTCACTCCTACAATGAGCAGTTCTTC. Translated, it gives CASSLAVVHSYNEQFF.